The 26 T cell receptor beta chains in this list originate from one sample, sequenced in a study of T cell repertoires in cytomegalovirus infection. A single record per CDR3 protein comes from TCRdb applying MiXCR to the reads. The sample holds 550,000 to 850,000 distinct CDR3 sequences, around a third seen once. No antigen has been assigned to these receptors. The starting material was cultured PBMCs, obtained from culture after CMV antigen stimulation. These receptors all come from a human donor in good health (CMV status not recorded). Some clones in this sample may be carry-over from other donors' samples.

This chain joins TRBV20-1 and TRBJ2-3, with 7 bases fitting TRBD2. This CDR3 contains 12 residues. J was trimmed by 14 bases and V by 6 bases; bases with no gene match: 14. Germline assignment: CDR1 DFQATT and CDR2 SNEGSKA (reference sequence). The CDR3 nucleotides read TGCAGTGCCCCTTCGCCTAGCGGCCATGGGTATTTT. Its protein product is CSAPSPSGHGYF.

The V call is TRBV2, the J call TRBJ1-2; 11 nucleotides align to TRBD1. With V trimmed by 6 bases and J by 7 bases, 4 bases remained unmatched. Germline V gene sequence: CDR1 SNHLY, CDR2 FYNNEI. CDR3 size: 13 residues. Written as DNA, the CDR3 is TGTGCCAGCAGGGACAGGGGGCTCGGTGGCTACACCTTC. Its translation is CASRDRGLGGYTF.

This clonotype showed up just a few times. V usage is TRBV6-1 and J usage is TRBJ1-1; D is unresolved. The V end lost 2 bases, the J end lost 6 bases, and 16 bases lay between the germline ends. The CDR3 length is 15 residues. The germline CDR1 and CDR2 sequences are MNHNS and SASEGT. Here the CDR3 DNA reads TGTGCCAGCAGTGAACACCCGAGGACGGCCGCTGAAGCTTTCTTT. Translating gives CASSEHPRTAAEAFF.

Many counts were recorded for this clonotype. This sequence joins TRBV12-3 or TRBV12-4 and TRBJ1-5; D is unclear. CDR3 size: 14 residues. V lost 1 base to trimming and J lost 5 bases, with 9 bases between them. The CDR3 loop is CASSLGLSYQPQHF. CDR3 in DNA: TGTGCCAGCAGTTTAGGGTTAAGTTATCAGCCCCAGCATTTT.

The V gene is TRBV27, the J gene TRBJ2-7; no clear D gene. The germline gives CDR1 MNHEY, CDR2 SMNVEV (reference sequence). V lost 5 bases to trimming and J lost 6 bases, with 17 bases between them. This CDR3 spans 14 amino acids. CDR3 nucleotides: TGTGCCAGCAGTCCCCTCGTGCCTGACGGCGAGCAGTACTTC. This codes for CASSPLVPDGEQYF.

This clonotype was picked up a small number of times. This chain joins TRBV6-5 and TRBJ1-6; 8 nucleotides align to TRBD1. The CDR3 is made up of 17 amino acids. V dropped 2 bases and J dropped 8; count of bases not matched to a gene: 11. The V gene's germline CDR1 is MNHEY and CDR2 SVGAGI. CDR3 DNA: TGTGCCAGCAGTTACCCCGCTGACAGGGGAGGATATTCACCCCTCCACTTT. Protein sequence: CASSYPADRGGYSPLHF.

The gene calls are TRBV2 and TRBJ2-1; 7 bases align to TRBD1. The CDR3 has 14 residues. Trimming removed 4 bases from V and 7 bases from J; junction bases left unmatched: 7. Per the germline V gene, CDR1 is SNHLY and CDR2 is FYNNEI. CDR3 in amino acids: CASSAARGRNEQFF. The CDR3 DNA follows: TGTGCCAGCAGTGCGGCCAGGGGGAGAAATGAGCAGTTCTTC.

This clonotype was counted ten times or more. For the CDR3, the DNA is TGTGCCAGCAGCCCGGACCTTCGGCGTAACTATGGCTACACCTTC. Its protein product is CASSPDLRRNYGYTF. This rearrangement joins TRBV7-2 to TRBJ1-2; unclear D gene. Trimming left V 5 bases short and J 1 base short, with 14 bases between. Germline-derived CDR1 and CDR2 are SGHTA and FQGNSA. CDR3 size: 15 residues.

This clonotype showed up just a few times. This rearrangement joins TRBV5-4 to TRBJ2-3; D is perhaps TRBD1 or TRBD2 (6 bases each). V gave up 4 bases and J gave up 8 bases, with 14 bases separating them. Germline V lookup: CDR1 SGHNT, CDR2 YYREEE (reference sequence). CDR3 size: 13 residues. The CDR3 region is CASSPGALGTQYF. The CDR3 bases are TGTGCCAGCAGCCCGGGGGCGCTTGGTACGCAGTATTTT.

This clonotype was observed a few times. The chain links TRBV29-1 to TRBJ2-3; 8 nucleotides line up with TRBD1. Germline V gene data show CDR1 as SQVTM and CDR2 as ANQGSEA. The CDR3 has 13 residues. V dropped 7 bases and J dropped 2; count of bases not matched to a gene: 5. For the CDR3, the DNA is TGCAGCGGAGACAGGGGAGACACAGATACGCAGTATTTT. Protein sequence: CSGDRGDTDTQYF.

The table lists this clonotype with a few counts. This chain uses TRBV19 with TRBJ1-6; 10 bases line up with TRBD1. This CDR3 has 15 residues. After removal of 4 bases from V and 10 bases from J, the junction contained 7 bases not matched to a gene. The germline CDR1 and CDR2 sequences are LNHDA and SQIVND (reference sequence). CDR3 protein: CASSTPGQGSSPLHF. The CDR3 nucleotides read TGTGCCAGTAGTACTCCGGGACAGGGGTCGTCACCCCTCCACTTT.

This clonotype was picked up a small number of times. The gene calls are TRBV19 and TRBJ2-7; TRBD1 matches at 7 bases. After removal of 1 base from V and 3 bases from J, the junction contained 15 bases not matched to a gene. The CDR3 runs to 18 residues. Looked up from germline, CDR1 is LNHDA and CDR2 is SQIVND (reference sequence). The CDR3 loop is CASSIGPDRVDVIYEQYF. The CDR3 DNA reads TGTGCCAGTAGTATAGGACCCGACAGGGTAGACGTCATCTACGAGCAGTACTTC.

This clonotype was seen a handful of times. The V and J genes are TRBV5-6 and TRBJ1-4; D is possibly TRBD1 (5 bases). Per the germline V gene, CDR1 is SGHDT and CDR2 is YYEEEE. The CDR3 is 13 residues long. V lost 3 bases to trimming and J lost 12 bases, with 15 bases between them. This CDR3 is CASSWGPRRELFF. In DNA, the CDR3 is TGTGCCAGCAGCTGGGGACCGCGGAGAGAACTGTTTTTT. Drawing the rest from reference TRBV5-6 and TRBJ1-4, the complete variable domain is DAGVTQSPTHLIKTRGQQVTLRCSPKSGHDTVSWYQQALGQGPQFIFQYYEEEERQRGNFPDRFSGHQFPNYSSELNVNALLLGDSALYLCASSWGPRRELFFGSGTQLSVL.

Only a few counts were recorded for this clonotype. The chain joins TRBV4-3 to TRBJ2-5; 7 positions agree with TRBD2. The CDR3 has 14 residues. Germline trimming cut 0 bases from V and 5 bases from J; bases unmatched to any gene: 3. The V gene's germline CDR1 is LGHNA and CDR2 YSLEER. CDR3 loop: CASSQEAGYETQYF. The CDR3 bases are TGCGCCAGCAGCCAAGAAGCGGGATATGAGACCCAGTACTTC.

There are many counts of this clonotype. This chain's CDR3 is CASSFLDNEQFF. CDR3 DNA sequence: TGTGCCAGCAGCTTCCTGGACAATGAGCAGTTCTTC. This chain connects TRBV7-2 to TRBJ2-1; D not resolved. Between the trimmed V and J ends, which lost 3 bases and 5 bases, there was a span of 5 bases. CDR3 size: 12 residues. Germline assignment: CDR1 SGHTA and CDR2 FQGNSA. Supplemented by reference TRBV7-2 and TRBJ2-1, the full variable domain reads GAGVSQSPSNKVTEKGKDVELRCDPISGHTALYWYRQSLGQGLEFLIYFQGNSAPDKSGLPSDRFSAERTGGSVSTLTIQRTQQEDSAVYLCASSFLDNEQFFGPGTRLTVL.

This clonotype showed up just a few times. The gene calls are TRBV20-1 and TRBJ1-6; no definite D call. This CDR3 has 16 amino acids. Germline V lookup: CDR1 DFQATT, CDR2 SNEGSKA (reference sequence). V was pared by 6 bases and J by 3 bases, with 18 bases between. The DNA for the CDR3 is TGCAGTGCATTAAGCGGGGTCCTCAACTATAATTCACCCCTCCACTTT. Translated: CSALSGVLNYNSPLHF.

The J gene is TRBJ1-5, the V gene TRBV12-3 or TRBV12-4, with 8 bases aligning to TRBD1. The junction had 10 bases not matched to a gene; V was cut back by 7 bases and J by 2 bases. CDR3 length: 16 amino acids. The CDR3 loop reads CASTTGGGMGNQPQHF. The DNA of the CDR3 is TGTGCCAGCACCACAGGGGGGGGTATGGGCAATCAGCCCCAGCATTTT.

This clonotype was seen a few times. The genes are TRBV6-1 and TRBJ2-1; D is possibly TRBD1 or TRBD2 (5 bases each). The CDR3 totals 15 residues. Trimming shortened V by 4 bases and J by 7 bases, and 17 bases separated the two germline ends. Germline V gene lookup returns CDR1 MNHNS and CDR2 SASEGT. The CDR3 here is CASSVTRGSVNEQFF. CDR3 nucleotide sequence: TGTGCCAGCAGTGTTACGAGGGGCTCTGTAAATGAGCAGTTCTTC.

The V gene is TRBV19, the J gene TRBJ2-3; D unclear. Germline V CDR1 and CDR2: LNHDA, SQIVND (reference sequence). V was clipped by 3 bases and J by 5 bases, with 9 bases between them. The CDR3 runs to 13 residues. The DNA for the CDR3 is TGTGCCAGTAGTATCGCGATGGGAGATACGCAGTATTTT. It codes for CASSIAMGDTQYF.

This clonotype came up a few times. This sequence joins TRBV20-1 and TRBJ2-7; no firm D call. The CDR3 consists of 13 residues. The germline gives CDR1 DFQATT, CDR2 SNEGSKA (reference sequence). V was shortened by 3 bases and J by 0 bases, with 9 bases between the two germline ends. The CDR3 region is CSARDGSSYEQYF. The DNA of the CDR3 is TGCAGTGCTAGGGACGGTAGCTCCTACGAGCAGTACTTC.

In DNA, the CDR3 is TGTGCCACCGCAACCGTTGGGGGGCATGTGGATACGCAGTATTTT. This codes for CATATVGGHVDTQYF. V is TRBV15 and J is TRBJ2-3; perhaps D is TRBD1 or TRBD2 (6 bases each). In germline, CDR1 is LNHNV, CDR2 YYDKDF (reference sequence). V lost 8 bases and J 6 bases, leaving 21 bases between the germline ends. The CDR3 is 15 residues long.

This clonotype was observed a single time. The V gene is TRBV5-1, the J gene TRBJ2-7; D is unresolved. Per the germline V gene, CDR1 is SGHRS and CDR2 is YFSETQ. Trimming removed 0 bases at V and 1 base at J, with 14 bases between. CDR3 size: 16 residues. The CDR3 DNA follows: TGCGCCAGCAGCTTGGAGGGTCTAGAGGAATCCTACGAGCAGTACTTC. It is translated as CASSLEGLEESYEQYF.

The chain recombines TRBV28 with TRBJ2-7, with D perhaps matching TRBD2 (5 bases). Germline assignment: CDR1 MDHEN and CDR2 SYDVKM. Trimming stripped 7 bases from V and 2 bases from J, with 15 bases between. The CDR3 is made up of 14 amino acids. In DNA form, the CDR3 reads TGTGCCAGCACGAGCTCGGCTAGCCCCTACGAGCAGTACTTC. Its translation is CASTSSASPYEQYF.

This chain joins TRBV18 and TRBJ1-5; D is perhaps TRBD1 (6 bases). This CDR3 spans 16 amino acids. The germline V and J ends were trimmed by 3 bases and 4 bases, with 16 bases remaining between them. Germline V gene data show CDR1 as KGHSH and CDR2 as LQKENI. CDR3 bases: TGTGCCAGCTCACCTTATTCCAGGGGATTAAATCAGCCCCAGCATTTT. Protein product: CASSPYSRGLNQPQHF.

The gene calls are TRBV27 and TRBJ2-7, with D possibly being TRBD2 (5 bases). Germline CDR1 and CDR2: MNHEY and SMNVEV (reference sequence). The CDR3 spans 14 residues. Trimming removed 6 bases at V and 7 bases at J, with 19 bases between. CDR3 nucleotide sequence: TGTGCCAGCAGCCCGGGATCTTGGGGTGGAGAGCAGTACTTC. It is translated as CASSPGSWGGEQYF.

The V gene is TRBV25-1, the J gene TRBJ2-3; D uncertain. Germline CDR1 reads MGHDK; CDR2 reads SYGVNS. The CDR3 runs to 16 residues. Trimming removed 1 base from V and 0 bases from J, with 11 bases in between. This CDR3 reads CASSEFDTPSTDTQYF. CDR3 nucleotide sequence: TGTGCCAGCAGTGAATTTGACACCCCTAGCACAGATACGCAGTATTTT.